This T cell receptor (beta chain) was sequenced during a study of cytomegalovirus exposure and HLA in healthy donors. 13 Jbeta primers and 60 Vbeta primers were used for the PCR. Sequencing was performed with immunoSEQ multiplex PCR; in TCRdb, only in-frame clones are kept and a portion is missing. The sample records approximately 150,000 clones, 80% being singletons. This clone was seen only once. In germline, CDR1 is SGDLS, CDR2 YYNGEE. The CDR3 extends over 17 amino acids. Trimming took 4 bases from V and 4 from J; bases not matched to a gene: 8. This rearrangement joins TRBV9 to TRBJ2-2; 12 nucleotides agree with TRBD2. The source is a man younger than 40 in good health and CMV-seronegative. What was sequenced was PBMCs. The CDR3, as DNA: TGTGCCAGCAGCCGAGAAGGGACTAGCGGGCCCACCGGGGAGCTGTTTTTT. This translates into CASSREGTSGPTGELFF.